The rows below give T cell receptor beta chains drawn from one sample of a study of Ad26.COV2.S vaccination and SARS-CoV-2 variants. Sequencing used immunoSEQ multiplex PCR; TCRdb keeps in-frame clones, though not all of them. The sample yields hundreds of thousands of clones, about 90% seen once. The input for sequencing was peripheral blood, taken in a trial of Ad26.COV2.S vaccine versus placebo. The receptors originated from a person aged 18 to 59 who received the Ad26.COV2.S COVID-19 vaccine or a placebo. Both conserved end residues are part of each CDR3. D genes are given only for firm matches. Expanded clones are given a class, and other clones once, few, many or no size at all.

abundance: NA; len: 16; v_gene: TRBV19; j_gene: TRBJ2-1; d_gene: TRBD2; CDR3nt: TGTGCCAGTAGTATTATGCTTACTAGCGGACACACTGAGCAGTTCTTC; CDR3aa: CASSIMLTSGHTEQFF
abundance: NA; len: 12; v_gene: TRBV12-3/TRBV12-4; j_gene: TRBJ1-2; d_gene: NA; CDR3nt: TGTGCCAGCAGCCCAGGGTTATCTGGCTACACCTTC; CDR3aa: CASSPGLSGYTF
abundance: NA; len: 15; v_gene: TRBV18; j_gene: TRBJ1-5; d_gene: TRBD1; CDR3nt: TGTGCCAGCTCACCAGGGACAGGTGGCAATCAGCCCCAGCATTTT; CDR3aa: CASSPGTGGNQPQHF
abundance: NA; len: 17; v_gene: TRBV3-1/TRBV3-2; j_gene: TRBJ2-2; d_gene: TRBD2; CDR3nt: TGTGCCAGCAGCCGGGGGACGGGGGGAATGAACACCGGGGAGCTGTTTTTT; CDR3aa: CASSRGTGGMNTGELFF
abundance: once; len: 15; v_gene: TRBV15; j_gene: TRBJ1-1; d_gene: TRBD1; CDR3nt: TGTGCCACCAGCAGACCGGGACAGGGCTTGACTGAAGCTTTCTTT; CDR3aa: CATSRPGQGLTEAFF
abundance: NA; len: 15; v_gene: TRBV7-9; j_gene: TRBJ2-3; d_gene: NA; CDR3nt: TGTGCCAGCAGCCCCCCTAGCGCCGGAACAGATACGCAGTATTTT; CDR3aa: CASSPPSAGTDTQYF
abundance: NA; len: 16; v_gene: TRBV7-8; j_gene: TRBJ2-2; d_gene: NA; CDR3nt: TGTGCCAGCAGCTTAGTGCGCAGGGGTCACACCGGGGAGCTGTTTTTT; CDR3aa: CASSLVRRGHTGELFF
abundance: NA; len: 17; v_gene: TRBV5-1; j_gene: TRBJ2-2; d_gene: NA; CDR3nt: TGCGCCAGCAGCTTGGCCGGGACAAAAACAAACACCGGGGAGCTGTTTTTT; CDR3aa: CASSLAGTKTNTGELFF
abundance: once; len: 15; v_gene: TRBV4-3; j_gene: TRBJ2-1; d_gene: TRBD2; CDR3nt: TGCGCCAGCAGCCAAGATTGGGGACTAGCCGATGAGCAGTTCTTC; CDR3aa: CASSQDWGLADEQFF
abundance: few; len: 14; v_gene: TRBV18; j_gene: TRBJ2-7; d_gene: TRBD1; CDR3nt: TGTGCCAGCTCACGTCAGGGGGCGTTTTACGAGCAGTACTTC; CDR3aa: CASSRQGAFYEQYF
abundance: many; len: 13; v_gene: TRBV18; j_gene: TRBJ2-7; d_gene: TRBD2; CDR3nt: TGTGCCAGCTCACCAACTAGCGACGGCGAGCAGTACTTC; CDR3aa: CASSPTSDGEQYF
abundance: NA; len: 14; v_gene: TRBV13; j_gene: TRBJ2-7; d_gene: NA; CDR3nt: TGTGCCAGCAGCCAGGGGACTGGGCTCTACGAGCAGTACTTC; CDR3aa: CASSQGTGLYEQYF
abundance: NA; len: 14; v_gene: TRBV19; j_gene: TRBJ1-1; d_gene: TRBD1; CDR3nt: TGTGCCAGTAGTGCGAGACAGGGAGGCACTGAAGCTTTCTTT; CDR3aa: CASSARQGGTEAFF
abundance: NA; len: 15; v_gene: TRBV19; j_gene: TRBJ2-1; d_gene: NA; CDR3nt: TGTGCCAGTAGTAAGGGGGAACTCCAATCTGGTGAGCAGTTCTTC; CDR3aa: CASSKGELQSGEQFF
abundance: once; len: 12; v_gene: TRBV18; j_gene: TRBJ2-5; d_gene: NA; CDR3nt: TGTTTGTTCGCGGGCAGGGAGGAGACCCAGTACTTC; CDR3aa: CLFAGREETQYF
abundance: NA; len: 12; v_gene: TRBV7-2; j_gene: TRBJ2-5; d_gene: NA; CDR3nt: TGTGCCAGCAGCTTACTTCGAGAGACCCAGTACTTC; CDR3aa: CASSLLRETQYF
abundance: NA; len: 14; v_gene: TRBV5-6; j_gene: TRBJ2-7; d_gene: TRBD1; CDR3nt: TGTGCCACAGGGAAACAGGGGTTCTCCTACGAGCAGTACTTC; CDR3aa: CATGKQGFSYEQYF
abundance: NA; len: 15; v_gene: TRBV13; j_gene: TRBJ1-3; d_gene: NA; CDR3nt: TGTGCCAGCAGCTTGGGCGGGACGGATAAAAACACCATATATTTT; CDR3aa: CASSLGGTDKNTIYF
abundance: NA; len: 14; v_gene: TRBV27; j_gene: TRBJ1-5; d_gene: NA; CDR3nt: TGTGCCAGCAGTTTTGGCGGGAGCAATCAGCCCCAGCATTTT; CDR3aa: CASSFGGSNQPQHF
abundance: once; len: 15; v_gene: TRBV6-5; j_gene: TRBJ1-1; d_gene: NA; CDR3nt: TGTGCCAGCAGCCATCTACGGACAGTCTACACTGAAGCTTTCTTT; CDR3aa: CASSHLRTVYTEAFF
abundance: NA; len: 16; v_gene: TRBV5-6; j_gene: TRBJ1-1; d_gene: TRBD1; CDR3nt: TGTGCCAGCAGCCCGGGACAGGGGGCAGGGAACACTGAAGCTTTCTTT; CDR3aa: CASSPGQGAGNTEAFF
abundance: NA; len: 15; v_gene: TRBV7-9; j_gene: TRBJ1-3; d_gene: TRBD1; CDR3nt: TGTGCCAGCAGCTTGGGCCAGGGGGGCGGAAACACCATATATTTT; CDR3aa: CASSLGQGGGNTIYF